These T cell receptor beta chains were read from a single sample in a study of T cell responses to AZD1222 COVID-19 vaccine. This table comes from immunoSEQ multiplex PCR, and its TCRdb copy is limited to in-frame clones, with some not included. This table holds about 150,000 clones, approximately 90% found once. This specimen was peripheral blood, taken 28 days after the second AZD1222 dose. These receptors all stem from an adult who received the AZD1222 COVID-19 vaccine. Each CDR3 is given with its conserved first and last residue. The D gene is left open where the match is weak. Rows may omit the clone size; those that give it use once, few, many or a size class.

v_gene	abundance	j_gene	d_gene	len	CDR3aa	CDR3nt
TRBV7-9	.	TRBJ2-1	TRBD2	18	CASSLASGRASSYNEQFF	TGTGCCAGCAGCTTAGCTAGCGGGAGGGCCTCGTCCTACAATGAGCAGTTCTTC
TRBV12-3/TRBV12-4	.	TRBJ1-4	.	12	CASTGRREKLFF	TGTGCCAGTACAGGGAGGCGTGAAAAACTGTTTTTT
TRBV7-6	.	TRBJ2-3	.	15	CASSSTWGRTDTQYF	TGTGCCAGCAGCTCCACTTGGGGAAGGACAGATACGCAGTATTTT
TRBV13	.	TRBJ1-3	.	12	CASSPYGNTIYF	TGTGCCAGCAGCCCCTATGGAAACACCATATATTTT
TRBV19	.	TRBJ1-5	.	15	CASSIPPADNQPQHF	TGTGCCAGTAGTATTCCCCCGGCTGACAATCAGCCCCAGCATTTT
TRBV6-6	.	TRBJ1-2	.	14	CASGEPALVYGYTF	TGTGCCAGCGGGGAGCCAGCCCTCGTCTATGGCTACACCTTC
TRBV19	.	TRBJ1-1	.	13	CASSIRRDTEAFF	TGTGCCAGTAGTATAAGGAGGGACACTGAAGCTTTCTTT
TRBV24-1	.	TRBJ2-7	.	14	CATSDPDRPYEQYF	TGTGCCACCAGTGACCCCGACCGACCCTACGAGCAGTACTTC
TRBV27	.	TRBJ1-5	.	14	CASSPDGPNQPQHF	TGTGCCAGCAGTCCCGACGGGCCCAATCAGCCCCAGCATTTT
TRBV7-3	.	TRBJ2-1	TRBD2	15	CASSPLAGSYNEQFF	TGTGCCAGCAGCCCTCTAGCGGGAAGCTACAATGAGCAGTTCTTC
TRBV28	.	TRBJ2-4	TRBD1	19	CASSSNRDRGSIAKNIQYF	TGTGCCAGCAGTTCCAACCGGGACAGGGGGTCAATAGCCAAAAACATTCAGTACTTC
TRBV11-3	.	TRBJ1-1	TRBD1	13	CASSFSGQGEAFF	TGTGCCAGCAGCTTTTCGGGACAGGGTGAAGCTTTCTTT
TRBV9	.	TRBJ1-3	.	14	CASSVGSTGNTIYF	TGTGCCAGCAGCGTAGGAAGTACTGGAAACACCATATATTTT
TRBV7-2	.	TRBJ2-1	TRBD2	14	CASSASGTHNEQFF	TGTGCCAGCAGCGCTAGCGGGACCCACAATGAGCAGTTCTTC
TRBV11-1	.	TRBJ1-2	TRBD1	15	CASSKNRDREGGYTF	TGTGCCAGCAGTAAGAACCGGGACAGGGAGGGAGGCTACACCTTC
TRBV28	.	TRBJ2-7	TRBD2	15	CASPGPAGLSYEQYF	TGTGCCAGCCCCGGACCAGCGGGGCTCTCCTACGAGCAGTACTTC
TRBV29-1	.	TRBJ1-1	TRBD1	17	CSVEARLRDRGNTEAFF	TGCAGCGTTGAAGCGAGGCTCCGGGACAGGGGGAACACTGAAGCTTTCTTT
TRBV6-5	once	TRBJ1-1	TRBD1	16	CASSLQQGDPNTEAFF	TGTGCCAGCAGTTTGCAACAGGGGGATCCTAACACTGAAGCTTTCTTT
TRBV29-1	.	TRBJ1-2	.	12	CSALLSYYGYTF	TGCAGCGCCCTGCTCTCGTACTATGGCTACACCTTC
TRBV12-5	.	TRBJ2-2	.	15	CASGLVLSGRGELFF	TGTGCTAGTGGTTTGGTACTTTCTGGCCGCGGGGAGCTGTTTTTT
TRBV28	.	TRBJ1-6	TRBD1	15	CASSLTTGWYSPLHF	TGTGCCAGCAGTTTAACGACAGGGTGGTACTCACCCCTCCACTTT
TRBV4-1	.	TRBJ1-1	.	17	CASSQDRSVDWRTEAFF	TGCGCCAGCAGCCAAGATAGGTCGGTGGATTGGCGCACTGAAGCTTTCTTT
TRBV19	once	TRBJ1-4	.	13	CASTGTENEKLFF	TGTGCCTCTACCGGGACGGAAAATGAAAAACTGTTTTTT
TRBV10-3	.	TRBJ1-5	TRBD1	13	CAISGQGAQPQHF	TGTGCCATCAGTGGACAGGGGGCCCAGCCCCAGCATTTT
TRBV9	once	TRBJ2-5	TRBD2	15	CASSVVAGVIETQYF	TGTGCCAGCAGCGTAGTAGCGGGCGTAATTGAGACCCAGTACTTC